A single sample gave rise to the 25 T cell receptor beta chains below, sequenced in a study of blood T cell repertoires in COVID-19. Assay: immunoSEQ multiplex PCR; the TCRdb copy retains only in-frame clones and omits some. The table records fewer than 200,000 clones, roughly 78% of them present only once. The source material was peripheral blood. The receptor source for this set is an older woman with COVID-19, enrolled during active disease.

The CDR3 DNA follows: TGTGCCAGCAGCCAAGGTTCCGGCGGTACTAGCTCCTACGAGCAGTACTTC. It yields the protein CASSQGSGGTSSYEQYF. The V and J genes are TRBV4-2 and TRBJ2-7, with a tentative D call TRBD2 (5 bases). V dropped 1 base and J dropped 0 bases, with 16 bases sitting between them. The CDR3 length is 17 residues. Looked up from germline, CDR1 is LGHNA and CDR2 is YNFKEQ.

The V gene is TRBV19, the J gene TRBJ2-1; 8 nucleotides match TRBD1. Germline V gene data show CDR1 as LNHDA and CDR2 as SQIVND (reference sequence). This CDR3 spans 15 amino acids. Losses at the gene ends were 6 bases for V and 0 bases for J; bases not matched to a gene: 4. Here the CDR3 DNA reads TGTGCCAGTAGGGGGGACAGGAGCTCCTACAATGAGCAGTTCTTC. Translated: CASRGDRSSYNEQFF.

The chain is built from TRBV11-3 and TRBJ2-1, with D possibly TRBD1 on 5 matching bases. The germline CDR1 and CDR2 sequences are SGHNT and YENEEA. The V end lost 5 bases, the J end lost 2 bases, and 13 bases lay between the germline ends. This CDR3 has 15 amino acids. The CDR3 coding sequence is TGTGCCAGCAGCGATCAGGGCAATGCCTACAATGAGCAGTTCTTC. It translates to CASSDQGNAYNEQFF.

The chain couples TRBV5-1 to TRBJ2-2, with 7 nucleotides matching TRBD1. J gave up 7 bases and V 0 bases, and 6 bases lay outside the gene matches. Germline assignment: CDR1 SGHRS and CDR2 YFSETQ. The CDR3 loop spans 15 amino acids. The CDR3 reads CASSLGSQGHGELFF. CDR3 bases: TGCGCCAGCAGCTTGGGCTCACAGGGGCACGGGGAGCTGTTTTTT.

The V gene is TRBV15, the J gene TRBJ1-2, with TRBD1 matching over 8 bases. The CDR3 has 18 residues. V trimming: 0 bases; J trimming: 0 bases; junction bases outside the gene matches: 9. Germline CDR1 LNHNV, CDR2 YYDKDF (reference sequence). The CDR3 DNA follows: TGTGCCACCAGCAGAGATTGGGACAGGTCTATTGCTAACTATGGCTACACCTTC. Protein product: CATSRDWDRSIANYGYTF.

The table lists this clone with many counts. The rearrangement joins TRBV7-2 to TRBJ2-2; the D is unclear. CDR1 SGHTA and CDR2 FQGNSA come from the germline V gene. The V end was cut by 1 base, the J end by 3 bases, with 6 bases between. The CDR3 length is 14 residues. The CDR3 spells CASSLDSHTGELFF. CDR3 bases: TGTGCCAGCAGCTTAGACAGTCACACCGGGGAGCTGTTTTTT.

The V gene is TRBV2, the J gene TRBJ2-2; 12 bases line up with TRBD1. This CDR3 region has 16 residues. Unmatched junction bases numbered 7, after V lost 4 bases and J lost 7 bases. CDR1 and CDR2 from the germline V gene are SNHLY and FYNNEI. CDR3: CASSASRDRGHGELFF. The CDR3 nucleotides are TGTGCCAGCAGTGCATCCCGGGACAGGGGGCACGGGGAGCTGTTTTTT.

This chain connects TRBV29-1 to TRBJ1-6; 8 bases map to TRBD1. There are 14 residues in the CDR3. V gave up 6 bases and J gave up 5 bases; unmatched junction bases: 6. CDR1 is SQVTM, CDR2 ANQGSEA, per germline. The CDR3 sequence is CSVALTGDNSPLHF. In DNA form, the CDR3 reads TGCAGCGTCGCACTGACAGGGGATAATTCACCCCTCCACTTT. Drawing the rest from reference TRBV29-1 and TRBJ1-6, the complete variable domain is SAVISQKPSRDICQRGTSLTIQCQVDSQVTMMFWYRQQPGQSLTLIATANQGSEATYESGFVIDKFPISRPNLTFSTLTVSNMSPEDSSIYLCSVALTGDNSPLHFGNGTRLTVT.

The chain is built from TRBV6-5 and TRBJ2-2; D possibly corresponds to TRBD2 (6 bases). With 6 bases removed from V and 7 bases from J, the gap between germline ends came to 12 bases. CDR1 and CDR2 (germline): MNHEY, SVGAGI. The CDR3 loop spans 13 amino acids. As DNA, the CDR3 is TGTGCCAGCAGGACTAGTTCGGTCGGGGAGCTGTTTTTT. As protein: CASRTSSVGELFF.

The J gene is TRBJ2-1, the V gene TRBV5-1; 9 bases line up with TRBD1. The CDR3 sequence is 16 residues long. Germline CDR1 SGHRS, CDR2 YFSETQ. J gave up 7 bases and V 2 bases, and 10 bases lay outside the gene matches. In DNA, the CDR3 is TGCGCCAGCAGCTTCGACTCCGGGACAGGGAGGAATGAGCAGTTCTTC. Amino acid sequence: CASSFDSGTGRNEQFF.

V gene TRBV5-1 combines with J gene TRBJ2-3; 11 bases map to TRBD2. Per the germline V gene, CDR1 is SGHRS and CDR2 is YFSETQ. The CDR3 runs to 15 residues. V lost 0 bases and J lost 4; bases outside the gene matches: 1. CDR3 protein: CASSLELAGADTQYF. CDR3 DNA: TGCGCCAGCAGCTTGGAACTAGCGGGAGCAGATACGCAGTATTTT.

V usage is TRBV6-5 and J usage is TRBJ1-5; a weak D match, TRBD1 (6 bases). Trimming cost V 7 bases and J 4 bases, with 11 bases left between them. Germline CDR1 and CDR2: MNHEY and SVGAGI. The CDR3 consists of 13 residues. The CDR3 DNA reads TGTGCCAGCATGGACAGCCAAAATCAGCCCCAGCATTTT. It encodes CASMDSQNQPQHF.

The rearrangement links TRBV30 to TRBJ2-3; D not certain. CDR1 is GTSNPN and CDR2 is SVGIG in the germline V gene (reference sequence). V lost 5 bases to trimming and J lost 1 base, with 10 bases between them. The CDR3 consists of 13 residues. The CDR3, as DNA: TGTGCCTGGGGACGAAGCGGCACAGATACGCAGTATTTT. Translating it yields CAWGRSGTDTQYF. Based on the CDR3 plus reference TRBV30 and TRBJ2-3, the full variable domain is SQTIHQWPATLVQPVGSPLSLECTVEGTSNPNLYWYRQAAGRGLQLLFYSVGIGQISSEVPQNLSASRPQDRQFILSSKKLLLSDSGFYLCAWGRSGTDTQYFGPGTRLTVL.

This rearrangement joins TRBV9 to TRBJ2-3; the match to TRBD2 covers 10 bases. This CDR3 is 17 amino acids long. Germline V gene data show CDR1 as SGDLS and CDR2 as YYNGEE. Trimming took 3 bases from V and 0 from J; bases not matched to a gene: 7. CDR3 loop: CASSARGTSESTDTQYF. CDR3 DNA: TGTGCCAGCAGCGCGAGGGGGACTAGCGAAAGCACAGATACGCAGTATTTT.

The chain couples TRBV25-1 to TRBJ2-4; TRBD2 is a possible D gene (6 bases). Germline V gene lookup returns CDR1 MGHDK and CDR2 SYGVNS. This CDR3 has 18 residues. V was clipped by 3 bases and J by 1 base, with 19 bases between them. The CDR3 reads CASSDGPGARGAKNIQYF. The CDR3 DNA reads TGTGCCAGCAGTGATGGGCCCGGGGCCCGGGGGGCCAAAAACATTCAGTACTTC.

The chain recombines TRBV29-1 with TRBJ2-2, with D tentatively TRBD1 (6 bases). Trimming stripped 4 bases from V and 0 bases from J, with 18 bases between. CDR3 size: 17 residues. The germline V gene has CDR1 SQVTM and CDR2 ANQGSEA. The CDR3 nucleotides are TGCAGCGTTGCGTTGGCGGCAGGGGCAACGAACACCGGGGAGCTGTTTTTT. Encoded protein: CSVALAAGATNTGELFF.

In its sample, this clone was seen a few times. The rearrangement joins TRBV19 to TRBJ2-3, with 7 bases identical to TRBD1. The CDR3 consists of 14 residues. Germline-derived CDR1 and CDR2 are LNHDA and SQIVND (reference sequence). V lost 3 bases to trimming and J lost 6 bases; unmatched junction nucleotides: 6. The CDR3 DNA follows: TGTGCCAGTAGTATCGAAGGGGGCCGGGATACGCAGTATTTT. This gives the protein CASSIEGGRDTQYF.

In its sample, this clone was seen once. The chain is built from TRBV7-5 and TRBJ1-4. TRBV7-5 is noted as a pseudogene. The CDR3 length is 13 residues. This chain's CDR3 is CARGHRENEKLFF. In DNA, the CDR3 is TGTGCCAGAGGGCACCGGGAAAATGAAAAACTGTTTTTT.

The chain combines TRBV5-4 with TRBJ1-2; possibly TRBD1 for D (6 bases). The length of the CDR3 is 12 residues. CDR1 and CDR2 (germline): SGHNT, YYREEE (reference sequence). Trimming left V 4 bases short and J 7 bases short, with 11 bases between. The CDR3 protein is CASSIGQIGYTF. The CDR3 DNA sequence: TGTGCCAGCAGCATCGGACAGATTGGCTACACCTTC.

The rearrangement joins TRBV10-3 to TRBJ1-6; 8 nucleotides align to TRBD1. Per germline, CDR1 ENHRY and CDR2 SYGVKD. V lost 4 bases, J lost 10 bases, and 9 bases stayed unmatched. This CDR3 comprises 15 residues. This CDR3 reads CAISVLTGEGSPLHF. For the CDR3, the DNA is TGTGCCATCAGTGTACTGACAGGGGAGGGCTCACCCCTCCACTTT.

The chain is built from TRBV11-1 and TRBJ1-4, with D perhaps TRBD1 (6 bases). The CDR3 has 15 amino acids. The V and J ends lost 5 bases and 0 bases respectively, with 10 bases between them. Germline lookup yields CDR1 SGHAT and CDR2 FQDESV (reference sequence). The CDR3 coding sequence is TGTGCCAGCAGCCCAAGGACAGCAACTAATGAAAAACTGTTTTTT. It encodes CASSPRTATNEKLFF.

This clone was observed a single time. The chain employs TRBV11-2 and TRBJ2-7; no definite D call. Trimming removed 2 bases from V and 7 bases from J, with 6 bases in between. CDR1 is SGHAT, CDR2 FQNNGV, per germline. The CDR3 sequence is 11 residues long. The CDR3 spells CASSLFREQYV. CDR3 coding DNA: TGTGCCAGCAGCTTATTCCGGGAGCAGTACGTC.

For the CDR3, the DNA is TGTGCCAGCACCTCCCAGACCAGGGGGCCCTACAATGAGCAGTTCTTC. Its translation is CASTSQTRGPYNEQFF. This chain joins TRBV7-9 and TRBJ2-1; 8 bases align to TRBD1. CDR3 length equals 16 residues. From germline, CDR1 is SEHNR and CDR2 FQNEAQ (reference sequence). Trimming at V came to 7 bases and at J to 2 bases, leaving 10 bases not matched to a gene.

The chain carries TRBV18 and TRBJ2-3, with D possibly TRBD1 on 5 matching bases. This CDR3 has 14 residues. The germline gives CDR1 KGHSH, CDR2 LQKENI. The ends were cut back, 2 bases at V and 6 bases at J, with 12 bases in the middle. The CDR3 coding sequence is TGTGCCAGCTCACCAACCAGGGTATACGATACGCAGTATTTT. Translation gives CASSPTRVYDTQYF.

Written as DNA, the CDR3 is TGTGCCAGCAGCTTAGTACTAGCGGCCCGCAATGAGCAGTTCTTC. It is translated as CASSLVLAARNEQFF. The V gene is TRBV11-2, the J gene TRBJ2-1; TRBD2 matches 8 bases. The CDR3 contains 15 residues. Germline loops: CDR1 SGHAT, CDR2 FQNNGV. Trimming at V came to 1 base and at J to 6 bases, leaving 5 bases not matched to a gene.